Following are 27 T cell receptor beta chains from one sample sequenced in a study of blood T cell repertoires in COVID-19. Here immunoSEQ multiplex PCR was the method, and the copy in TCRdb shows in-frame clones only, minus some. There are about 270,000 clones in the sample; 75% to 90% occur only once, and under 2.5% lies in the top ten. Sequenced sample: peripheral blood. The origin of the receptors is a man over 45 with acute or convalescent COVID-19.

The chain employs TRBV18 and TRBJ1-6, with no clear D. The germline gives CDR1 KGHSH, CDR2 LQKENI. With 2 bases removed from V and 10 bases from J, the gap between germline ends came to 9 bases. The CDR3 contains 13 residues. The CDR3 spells CASSPERSSPLHF. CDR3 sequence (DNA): TGTGCCAGCTCACCAGAGAGATCCTCACCCCTCCACTTT.

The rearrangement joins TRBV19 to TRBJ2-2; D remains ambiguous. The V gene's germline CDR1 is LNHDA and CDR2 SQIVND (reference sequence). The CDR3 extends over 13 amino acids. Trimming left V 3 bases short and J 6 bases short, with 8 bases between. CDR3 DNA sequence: TGTGCCAGTAGTATTATTCTCGCCGGGGAGCTGTTTTTT. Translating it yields CASSIILAGELFF. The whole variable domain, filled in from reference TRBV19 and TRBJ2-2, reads DGGITQSPKYLFRKEGQNVTLSCEQNLNHDAMYWYRQDPGQGLRLIYYSQIVNDFQKGDIAEGYSVSREKKESFPLTVTSAQKNPTAFYLCASSIILAGELFFGEGSRLTVL.

Written as DNA, the CDR3 is TGCGCCAGCAGCGATCCCGGGACTAGCGCGACACCGGGATACAATGAGCAGTTCTTC. Translation gives CASSDPGTSATPGYNEQFF. The chain uses TRBV10-2 and TRBJ2-1, with 10 bases that match TRBD2. The V gene's germline CDR1 is WSHSY and CDR2 SAAADI. The CDR3 loop spans 19 amino acids. J lost 4 bases, V lost 6 bases, and 18 bases had no gene match.

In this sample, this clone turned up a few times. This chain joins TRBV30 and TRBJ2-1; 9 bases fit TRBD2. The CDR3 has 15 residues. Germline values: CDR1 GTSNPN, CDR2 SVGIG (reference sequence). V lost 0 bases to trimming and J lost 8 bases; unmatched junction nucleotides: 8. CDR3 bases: TGTGCCTGGAGTGTAGGGTTAGCGGGGGAATATGAGCAGTTCTTC. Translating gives CAWSVGLAGEYEQFF. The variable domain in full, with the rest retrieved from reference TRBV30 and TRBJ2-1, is SQTIHQWPATLVQPVGSPLSLECTVEGTSNPNLYWYRQAAGRGLQLLFYSVGIGQISSEVPQNLSASRPQDRQFILSSKKLLLSDSGFYLCAWSVGLAGEYEQFFGPGTRLTVL.

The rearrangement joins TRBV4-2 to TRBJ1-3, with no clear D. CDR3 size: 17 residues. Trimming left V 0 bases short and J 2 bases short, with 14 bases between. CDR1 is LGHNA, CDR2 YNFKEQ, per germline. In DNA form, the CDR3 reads TGTGCCAGCAGCCAAGATAGTTTAACGTCGACTGGAAACACCATATATTTT. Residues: CASSQDSLTSTGNTIYF.

CDR3 region: CATSRNTGNYGYTF. The DNA of the CDR3 is TGTGCCACCAGCAGAAACACAGGAAACTATGGCTACACCTTC. This sequence joins TRBV15 and TRBJ1-2, with D perhaps matching TRBD1 (5 bases). This CDR3 comprises 14 residues. Trimming took 2 bases from V and 2 from J, leaving 9 bases between them. The germline CDR1 and CDR2 sequences are LNHNV and YYDKDF (reference sequence).

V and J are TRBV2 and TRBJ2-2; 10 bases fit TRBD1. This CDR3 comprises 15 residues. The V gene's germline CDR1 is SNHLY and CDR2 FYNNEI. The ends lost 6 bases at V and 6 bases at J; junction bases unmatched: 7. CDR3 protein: CASRAGTGDPGELFF. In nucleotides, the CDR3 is TGTGCCAGCAGGGCCGGGACAGGGGATCCCGGGGAGCTGTTTTTT.

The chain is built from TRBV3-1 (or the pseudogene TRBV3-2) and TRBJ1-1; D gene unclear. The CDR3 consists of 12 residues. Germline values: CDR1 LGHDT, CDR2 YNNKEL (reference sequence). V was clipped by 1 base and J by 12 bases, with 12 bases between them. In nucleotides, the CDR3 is TGTGCCAGCAGCCAAGGGAGGACTGGAACTTTCTTT. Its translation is CASSQGRTGTFF.

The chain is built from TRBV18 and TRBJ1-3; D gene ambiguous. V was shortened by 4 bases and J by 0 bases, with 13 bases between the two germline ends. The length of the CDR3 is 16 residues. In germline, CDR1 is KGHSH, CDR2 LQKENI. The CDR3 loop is CASSQGEVISGNTIYF. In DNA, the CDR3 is TGTGCCAGCTCACAGGGAGAGGTGATCTCTGGAAACACCATATATTTT.

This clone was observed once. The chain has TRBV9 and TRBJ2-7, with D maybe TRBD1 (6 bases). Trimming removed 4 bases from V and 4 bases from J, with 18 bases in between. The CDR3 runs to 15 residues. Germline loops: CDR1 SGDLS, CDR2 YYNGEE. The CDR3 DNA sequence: TGTGCCAGCAGCCTGTCCTTGGACAGACCTTACGAGCAGTACTTC. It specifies CASSLSLDRPYEQYF.

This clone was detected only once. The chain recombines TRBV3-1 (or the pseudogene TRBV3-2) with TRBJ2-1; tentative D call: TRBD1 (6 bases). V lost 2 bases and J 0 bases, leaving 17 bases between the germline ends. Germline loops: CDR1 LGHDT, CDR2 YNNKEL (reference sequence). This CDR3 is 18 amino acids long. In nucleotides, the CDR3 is TGTGCCAGCAGCCAACGGAGAGAGGGACAAAGCTCCTACAATGAGCAGTTCTTC. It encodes CASSQRREGQSSYNEQFF.

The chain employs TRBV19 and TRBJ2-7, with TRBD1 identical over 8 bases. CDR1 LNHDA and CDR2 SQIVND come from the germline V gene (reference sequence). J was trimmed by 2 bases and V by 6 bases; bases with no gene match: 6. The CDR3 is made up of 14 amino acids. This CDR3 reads CASSPGTGTYEQYF. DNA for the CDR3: TGTGCCAGTAGCCCCGGGACAGGAACCTACGAGCAGTACTTC.

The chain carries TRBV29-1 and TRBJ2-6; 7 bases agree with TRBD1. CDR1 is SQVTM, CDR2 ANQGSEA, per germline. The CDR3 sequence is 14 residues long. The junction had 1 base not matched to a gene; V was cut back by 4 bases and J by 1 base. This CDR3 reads CSVAQGSGANVLTF. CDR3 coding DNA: TGCAGCGTTGCACAGGGGTCTGGGGCCAACGTCCTGACTTTC.

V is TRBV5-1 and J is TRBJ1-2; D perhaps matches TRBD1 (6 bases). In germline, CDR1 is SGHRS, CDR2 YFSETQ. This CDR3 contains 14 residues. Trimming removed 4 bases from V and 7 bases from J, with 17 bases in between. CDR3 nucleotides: TGCGCCAGCAGCCTGGGTGGGGGCGCAGGTGGCTACACCTTC. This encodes CASSLGGGAGGYTF. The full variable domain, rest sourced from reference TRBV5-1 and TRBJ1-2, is KAGVTQTPRYLIKTRGQQVTLSCSPISGHRSVSWYQQTPGQGLQFLFEYFSETQRNKGNFPGRFSGRQFSNSRSEMNVSTLELGDSALYLCASSLGGGAGGYTFGSGTRLTVV.

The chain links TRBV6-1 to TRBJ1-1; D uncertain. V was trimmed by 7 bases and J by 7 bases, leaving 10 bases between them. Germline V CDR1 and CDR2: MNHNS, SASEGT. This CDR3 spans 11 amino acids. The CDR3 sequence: CASTDKIEAFF. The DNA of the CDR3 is TGTGCCAGCACCGACAAAATTGAAGCTTTCTTT.

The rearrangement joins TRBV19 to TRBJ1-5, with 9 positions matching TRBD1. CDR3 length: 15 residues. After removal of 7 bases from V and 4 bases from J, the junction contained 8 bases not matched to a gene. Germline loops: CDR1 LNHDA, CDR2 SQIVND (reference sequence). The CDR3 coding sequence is TGTGCCAGTACCTTAATAGGACAGGGGAATCAGCCCCAGCATTTT. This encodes CASTLIGQGNQPQHF. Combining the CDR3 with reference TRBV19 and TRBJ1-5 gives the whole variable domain DGGITQSPKYLFRKEGQNVTLSCEQNLNHDAMYWYRQDPGQGLRLIYYSQIVNDFQKGDIAEGYSVSREKKESFPLTVTSAQKNPTAFYLCASTLIGQGNQPQHFGDGTRLSIL.

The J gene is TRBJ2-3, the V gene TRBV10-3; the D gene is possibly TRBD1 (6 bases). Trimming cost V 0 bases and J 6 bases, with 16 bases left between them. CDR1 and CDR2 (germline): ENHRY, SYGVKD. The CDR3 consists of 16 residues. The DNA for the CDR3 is TGTGCCATCAGTGAGTCTGGGGGCGCGGTCGAGGATACGCAGTATTTT. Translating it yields CAISESGGAVEDTQYF.

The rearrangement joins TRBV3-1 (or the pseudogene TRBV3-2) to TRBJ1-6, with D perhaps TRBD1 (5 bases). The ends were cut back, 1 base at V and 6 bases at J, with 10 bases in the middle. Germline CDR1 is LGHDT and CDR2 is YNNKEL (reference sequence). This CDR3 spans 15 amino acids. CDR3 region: CASSQVGRANSPLHF. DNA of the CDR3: TGTGCCAGCAGCCAAGTAGGCAGGGCTAATTCACCCCTCCACTTT.

The CDR3 DNA follows: TGTGCCAGTTGTCCAGGTGGTAATCAGCCCCAGCATTTT. Residues: CASCPGGNQPQHF. The chain uses TRBV12-3 or TRBV12-4 and TRBJ1-5; no clear D. V was trimmed by 9 bases and J by 4 bases, leaving 13 bases between them. CDR3 length: 13 amino acids.

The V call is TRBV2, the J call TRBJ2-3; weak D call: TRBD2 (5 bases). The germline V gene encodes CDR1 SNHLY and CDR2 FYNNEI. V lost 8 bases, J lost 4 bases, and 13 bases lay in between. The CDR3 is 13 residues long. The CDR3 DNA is TGTGCCAGCCAGCGGATGGGAGCAGATACGCAGTATTTT. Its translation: CASQRMGADTQYF. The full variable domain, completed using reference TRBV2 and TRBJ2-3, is EPEVTQTPSHQVTQMGQEVILRCVPISNHLYFYWYRQILGQKVEFLVSFYNNEISEKSEIFDDQFSVERPDGSNFTLKIRSTKLEDSAMYFCASQRMGADTQYFGPGTRLTVL.

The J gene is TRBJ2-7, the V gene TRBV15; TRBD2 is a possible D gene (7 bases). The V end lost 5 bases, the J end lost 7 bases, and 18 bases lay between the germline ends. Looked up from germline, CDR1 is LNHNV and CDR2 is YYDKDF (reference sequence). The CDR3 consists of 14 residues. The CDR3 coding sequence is TGTGCCACCAGCGCCGCGAGGGGGGAGGGGGAGCAGTACTTC. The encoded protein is CATSAARGEGEQYF. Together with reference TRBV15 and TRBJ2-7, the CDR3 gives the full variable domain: DAMVIQNPRYQVTQFGKPVTLSCSQTLNHNVMYWYQQKSSQAPKLLFHYYDKDFNNEADTPDNFQSRRPNTSFCFLDIRSPGLGDTAMYLCATSAARGEGEQYFGPGTRLTVT.

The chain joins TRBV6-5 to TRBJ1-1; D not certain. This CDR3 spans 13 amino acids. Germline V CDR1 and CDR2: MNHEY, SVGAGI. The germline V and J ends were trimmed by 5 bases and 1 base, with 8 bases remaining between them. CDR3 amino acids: CASSLRQNTEAFF. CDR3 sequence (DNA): TGTGCCAGCAGTCTTCGACAGAACACTGAAGCTTTCTTT.

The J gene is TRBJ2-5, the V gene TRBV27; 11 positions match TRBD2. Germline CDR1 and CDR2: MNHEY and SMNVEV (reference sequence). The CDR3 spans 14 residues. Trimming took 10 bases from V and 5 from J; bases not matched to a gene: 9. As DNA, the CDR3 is TGTGCCACCAGGGGGCTAGCGGGGGGTGAGACCCAGTACTTC. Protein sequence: CATRGLAGGETQYF.

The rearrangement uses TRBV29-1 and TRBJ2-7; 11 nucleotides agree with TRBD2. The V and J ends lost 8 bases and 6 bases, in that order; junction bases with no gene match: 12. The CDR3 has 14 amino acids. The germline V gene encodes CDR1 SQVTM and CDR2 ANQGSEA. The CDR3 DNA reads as TGCAGCATTACCGGGACTAGCGGAAGGGGCGAGCAGTACTTC. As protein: CSITGTSGRGEQYF.

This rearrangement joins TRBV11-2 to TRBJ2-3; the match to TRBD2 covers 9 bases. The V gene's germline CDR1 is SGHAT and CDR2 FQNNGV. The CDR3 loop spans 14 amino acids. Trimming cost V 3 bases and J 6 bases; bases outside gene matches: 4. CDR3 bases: TGTGCCAGCAGCTTTCGCGGGGGGGAGGATACGCAGTATTTT. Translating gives CASSFRGGEDTQYF. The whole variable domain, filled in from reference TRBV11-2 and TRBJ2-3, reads EAGVAQSPRYKIIEKRQSVAFWCNPISGHATLYWYQQILGQGPKLLIQFQNNGVVDDSQLPKDRFSAERLKGVDSTLKIQPAKLEDSAVYLCASSFRGGEDTQYFGPGTRLTVL.

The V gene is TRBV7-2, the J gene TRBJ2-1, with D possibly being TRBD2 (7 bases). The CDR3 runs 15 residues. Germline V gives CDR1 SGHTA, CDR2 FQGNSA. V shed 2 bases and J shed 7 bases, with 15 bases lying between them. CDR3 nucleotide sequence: TGTGCCAGCAGCTTAATGCGGGGGCCCGGAAATGAGCAGTTCTTC. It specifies CASSLMRGPGNEQFF.

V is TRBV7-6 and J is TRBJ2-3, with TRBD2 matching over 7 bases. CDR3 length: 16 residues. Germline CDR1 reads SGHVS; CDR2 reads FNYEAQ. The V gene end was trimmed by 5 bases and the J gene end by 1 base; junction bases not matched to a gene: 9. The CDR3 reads CASSPIGGVGTDTQYF. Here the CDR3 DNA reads TGTGCCAGCAGCCCTATTGGGGGGGTGGGCACAGATACGCAGTATTTT.